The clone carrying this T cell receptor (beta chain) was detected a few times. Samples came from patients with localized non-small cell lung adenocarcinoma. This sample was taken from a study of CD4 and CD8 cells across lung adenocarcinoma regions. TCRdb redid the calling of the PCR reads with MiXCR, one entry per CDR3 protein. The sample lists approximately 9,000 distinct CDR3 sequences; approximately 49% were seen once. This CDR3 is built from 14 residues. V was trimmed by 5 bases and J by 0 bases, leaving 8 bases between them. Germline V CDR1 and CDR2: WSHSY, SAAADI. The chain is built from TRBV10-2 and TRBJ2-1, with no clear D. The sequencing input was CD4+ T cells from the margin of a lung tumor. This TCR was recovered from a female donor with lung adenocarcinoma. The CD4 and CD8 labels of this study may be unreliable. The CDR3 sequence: CASSTWGSYNEQFF. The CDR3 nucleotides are TGCGCCAGCAGTACGTGGGGCTCCTACAATGAGCAGTTCTTC.